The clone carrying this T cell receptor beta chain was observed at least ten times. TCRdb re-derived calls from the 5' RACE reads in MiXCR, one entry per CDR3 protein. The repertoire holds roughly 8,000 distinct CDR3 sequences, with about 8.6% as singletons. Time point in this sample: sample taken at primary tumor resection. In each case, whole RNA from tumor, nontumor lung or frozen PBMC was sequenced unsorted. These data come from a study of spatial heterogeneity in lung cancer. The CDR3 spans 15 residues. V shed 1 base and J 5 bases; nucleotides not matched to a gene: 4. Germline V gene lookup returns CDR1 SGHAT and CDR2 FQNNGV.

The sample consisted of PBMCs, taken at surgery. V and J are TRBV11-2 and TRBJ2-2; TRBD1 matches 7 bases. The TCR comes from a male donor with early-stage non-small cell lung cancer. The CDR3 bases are TGTGCCAGCAGCTTAGGACAGGGTTGGACCGGGGAGCTGTTTTTT. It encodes CASSLGQGWTGELFF.